A single sample is the source of the 22 T cell receptor beta chains below, sequenced in a study of metastatic and nonmetastatic thyroid tumors. TCRdb used MiXCR to call clones anew from the PCR reads. The table shows about 59,000 clones, with 16% occurring only once. Ahead of thyroid surgery, no patient had received treatment of any kind. The sequenced sample consisted of blood. These receptors were obtained from a male donor with papillary thyroid cancer or a benign thyroid nodule (not recorded which). Some clones in this sample may be carry-over from other donors' samples.

This clone was detected many times. The chain combines TRBV9 with TRBJ2-2; D remains unclear. Germline CDR1 reads SGDLS; CDR2 reads YYNGEE. Trimming took 3 bases from V and 6 from J, leaving 18 bases between them. The CDR3 totals 16 residues. The CDR3 DNA reads as TGTGCCAGCAGCGAACAGCGAGCTCACCTTTCCGGGGAGCTGTTTTTT. The encoded protein is CASSEQRAHLSGELFF.

This clone was picked up many times. The rearrangement links TRBV7-3 to TRBJ1-6, with D perhaps TRBD1 (5 bases). The V and J ends lost 4 bases and 4 bases respectively, with 11 bases between them. This CDR3 is built from 15 residues. The V gene's germline CDR1 is SGHTA and CDR2 FQGTGA. The CDR3 DNA is TGTGCCAGCAGCTCAGGGAGGGCTTATAATTCACCCCTCCACTTT. Protein product: CASSSGRAYNSPLHF.

The V call is TRBV4-1, the J call TRBJ1-5, with unresolved D. Germline V lookup: CDR1 MGHRA, CDR2 YSYEKL. The CDR3 is made up of 15 amino acids. V shed 1 base and J shed 3 bases, with 10 bases lying between them. The CDR3 sequence is CASSQVFGYNQPQHF. The CDR3 DNA follows: TGCGCCAGCAGCCAAGTGTTTGGGTACAATCAGCCCCAGCATTTT.

A note on this clone: The junction and the germline gene differ at one end; a read error may be behind it. The genes are TRBV7-2 and TRBJ2-3; D not certain. CDR3 length equals 14 residues. Germline CDR1 SGHTA, CDR2 FQGNSA. CDR3: CASSLDVSTDTHYF. Written as DNA, the CDR3 is TGTGCCAGCAGCTTAGACGTAAGCACAGATACGCACTATTTT.

This clone appeared many times. The rearrangement links TRBV19 to TRBJ1-2, with a tentative D call TRBD1 (5 bases). This CDR3 contains 15 residues. With 1 base removed from V and 8 bases from J, the gap between germline ends came to 17 bases. The germline gives CDR1 LNHDA, CDR2 SQIVND (reference sequence). CDR3 nucleotide sequence: TGTGCCAGTAGTATAGCCGACAGTCGGGCTATCGGCTACACCTTC. Translation gives CASSIADSRAIGYTF.

This clone occurred many times. The chain links TRBV5-1 to TRBJ2-3, with D maybe TRBD1 (5 bases). Looked up from germline, CDR1 is SGHRS and CDR2 is YFSETQ. The CDR3 extends over 13 amino acids. V lost 4 bases, J lost 11 bases, and 17 bases lay in between. The CDR3 spells CASSRRQPGRQYF. The DNA for the CDR3 is TGCGCCAGCAGCCGGAGACAGCCCGGTAGGCAGTATTTT. The full variable domain, rest sourced from reference TRBV5-1 and TRBJ2-3, is KAGVTQTPRYLIKTRGQQVTLSCSPISGHRSVSWYQQTPGQGLQFLFEYFSETQRNKGNFPGRFSGRQFSNSRSEMNVSTLELGDSALYLCASSRRQPGRQYFGPGTRLTVL.

On this clone: Its ends do not fully match the called genes, so a read error is possible. This rearrangement joins TRBV6-1 to TRBJ1-1; no clear D gene. There are 15 residues in the CDR3. Germline lookup yields CDR1 MNHNS and CDR2 SASEGT. The CDR3 sequence: CASSGVTNRNTEDLF. CDR3 coding DNA: TGTGCAAGCAGTGGGGTGACAAACCGGAACACTGAAGATTTATTT.

By sample fraction, this clone is medium-sized. The chain uses TRBV6-1 and TRBJ1-6; D ambiguous. Germline values: CDR1 MNHNS, CDR2 SASEGT. V lost 3 bases, J lost 6 bases, and 12 bases lay in between. The length of the CDR3 is 15 residues. The CDR3 DNA is TGTGCCAGCAGTGAGTCTGTAGTGGGTAATTCACCCCTCCACTTT. The encoded protein is CASSESVVGNSPLHF.

Many counts were recorded for this clone. The chain combines TRBV4-1 with TRBJ1-2, with TRBD1 matching 10 bases. Unmatched junction bases numbered 6, after V lost 2 bases and J lost 6 bases. CDR1 MGHRA and CDR2 YSYEKL come from the germline V gene. The length of the CDR3 is 15 residues. The CDR3, as DNA: TGCGCCAGCAGCCAACAAGACAGGGGGCTGGATGGCTACACCTTC. It yields the protein CASSQQDRGLDGYTF.

This clone showed up many times. The chain joins TRBV19 to TRBJ1-6; D gene unclear. Germline loops: CDR1 LNHDA, CDR2 SQIVND (reference sequence). The germline V and J ends were trimmed by 4 bases and 7 bases, with 17 bases remaining between them. CDR3 length: 16 residues. This CDR3 is CASSNRPWTENSPLHF. The CDR3 DNA follows: TGTGCCAGTAGTAATCGTCCTTGGACGGAGAATTCACCCCTCCACTTT.

This clone was picked up many times. The chain carries TRBV15 and TRBJ2-3, with 9 bases matching TRBD2. Trimming at V came to 1 base and at J to 4 bases, leaving 9 bases not matched to a gene. The germline gives CDR1 LNHNV, CDR2 YYDKDF (reference sequence). This CDR3 has 17 residues. The chain's CDR3 is CATSRGNSGSLADTQYF. The CDR3 nucleotides are TGTGCCACCAGCAGAGGAAATAGCGGGAGCCTAGCAGATACGCAGTATTTT.

A remark on this clone: A much bigger clone sits one base away, suggesting this may be a read error. The same CDR3 is also encoded by other DNA sequences in this sample. The V gene is TRBV20-1, the J gene TRBJ1-1; the match to TRBD1 covers 7 bases. The CDR3 covers 12 residues. After removal of 6 bases from V and 5 bases from J, the junction contained 6 bases not matched to a gene. Germline V gene lookup returns CDR1 DFQATT and CDR2 SNEGSKA (reference sequence). The CDR3 region is CSAATGVTEAFF. The CDR3 DNA reads TGCAGTGCCGCTACAGGGGTAACTGAAGCTTTCTTT.

The table lists this clone with many counts. The V gene is TRBV5-1, the J gene TRBJ2-3; a weak D match, TRBD2 (6 bases). From germline, CDR1 is SGHRS and CDR2 YFSETQ. The CDR3 spans 16 residues. Trimming stripped 4 bases from V and 6 bases from J, with 21 bases between. In nucleotides, the CDR3 is TGCGCCAGCAGCGGCGTACCGGGACTGGGGGTTGATACGCAGTATTTT. Amino acids: CASSGVPGLGVDTQYF.

This clone has at least ten counts. V usage is TRBV19 and J usage is TRBJ2-1, with 7 bases that match TRBD2. The V gene's germline CDR1 is LNHDA and CDR2 SQIVND (reference sequence). Trimming removed 1 base from V and 8 bases from J; junction bases left unmatched: 5. The length of the CDR3 is 14 residues. This CDR3 reads CASSIGGGGYEQFF. The CDR3 DNA reads as TGTGCCAGTAGTATAGGGGGGGGGGGGTATGAGCAGTTCTTC.

Many counts were recorded for this clone. J is TRBJ2-1 and V is TRBV10-3; 8 bases fit TRBD1. The germline V gene has CDR1 ENHRY and CDR2 SYGVKD. The CDR3 runs to 14 residues. Germline trimming cut 8 bases from V and 4 bases from J; bases unmatched to any gene: 7. CDR3 coding DNA: TGTGCCATCTCCGACAGGGGAATGTACAATGAGCAGTTCTTC. This encodes CAISDRGMYNEQFF.

For this clone: This may stem from a read error, because a much larger clone lies one nucleotide away. V and J are TRBV5-4 and TRBJ2-7; no reliable D call. CDR3 size: 11 residues. Germline V CDR1 and CDR2: SGHNT, YYREEE (reference sequence). With 7 bases removed from V and 4 bases from J, the gap between germline ends came to 9 bases. CDR3 bases: TGTGCCAGCGTTGGCATGTACGAGCAGTACGTC. It specifies CASVGMYEQYV.

This clone was detected many times. This chain links TRBV24-1 with TRBJ2-3; 7 bases are shared with TRBD1. Germline V CDR1 and CDR2: KGHDR, SFDVKD. This CDR3 contains 15 residues. Unmatched junction bases numbered 5, after V lost 4 bases and J lost 2 bases. The CDR3 reads CATSDRQGSTDTQYF. CDR3 sequence (DNA): TGTGCCACCAGTGACCGACAGGGATCCACAGATACGCAGTATTTT.

Comments on this clone: A much larger clone differs from this one at a single base, so this may be a read error. The same CDR3 arises from other DNA sequences in this sample as well. The rearrangement joins TRBV12-3 or TRBV12-4 to TRBJ2-5, with D possibly being TRBD1 (6 bases). The V gene lost 3 bases and the J gene lost 7 bases, with 15 bases spanning the gap. This CDR3 has 14 residues. Here the CDR3 DNA reads TGTGCCAGCAGTTTGGCGGAAGGGGGTGGGACCCAGTACTTC. Translated, it gives CASSLAEGGGTQYF.

The sample holds many counts of this clone. V is TRBV12-3 or TRBV12-4 and J is TRBJ1-6; D is ambiguous. This CDR3 region has 14 residues. The V end was cut by 0 bases, the J end by 7 bases, with 7 bases between. As DNA, the CDR3 is TGTGCCAGCAGTTTAGCGCCTCGAAATTCACCCCTCCACTTT. Its translation is CASSLAPRNSPLHF.

Concerning this clone: Possible read error: a much larger clone is one base away. This chain connects TRBV5-4 to TRBJ2-3, with TRBD2 identical over 10 bases. This CDR3 is 17 amino acids long. Per germline, CDR1 SGHNT and CDR2 YYREEE (reference sequence). CDR3 DNA: TGTGCCAACAGCTTGGTGACGTCAGCGGGGGGGCCCGATACGCAGTATTTT. Its protein product is CANSLVTSAGGPDTQYF.

To note about this clone: A read error may explain this, as a much larger clone is one base away. The chain employs TRBV7-3 and TRBJ2-3, with D perhaps matching TRBD2 (6 bases). Germline assignment: CDR1 SGHTA and CDR2 FQGTGA. The CDR3 has 14 amino acids. Trimming stripped 3 bases from V and 6 bases from J, with 13 bases between. The CDR3 region has the DNA TGTGCCAGCAGCTTGGGACTCCCTGTGGATACGCAGTATTTT. It yields the protein CASSLGLPVDTQYF.

Details on this clone: This sequence may be a read error, since a much larger clone differs from it by one base. Other DNA sequences in the sample encode the same CDR3. The CDR3 reads CAWKSDEKLFF. For the CDR3, the DNA is TGTGCCTGGAAGTCTGACGAAAAACTGTTTTTT. This rearrangement joins TRBV30 to TRBJ1-4; D is undetermined. Trimming left V 4 bases short and J 8 bases short, with 8 bases between. The CDR3 covers 11 residues. CDR1 and CDR2 from the germline V gene are GTSNPN and SVGIG (reference sequence).